This record looks at one T cell receptor beta chain sequence and its context. Sequencing was performed with immunoSEQ multiplex PCR; in TCRdb, only in-frame clones are kept and a portion is missing. The top ten clones hold 1.3% of a sample with under 200,000 clones, approximately 90% of them seen once. The data derive from a study of T cell responses to AZD1222 COVID-19 vaccine. Germline assignment: CDR1 MDHEN and CDR2 SYDVKM. The V gene lost 6 bases and the J gene lost 5 bases, with 19 bases spanning the gap. CDR3 size: 15 residues. Sequences were derived from peripheral blood, sampled 28 days after the second AZD1222 dose. V usage is TRBV28 and J usage is TRBJ2-5; maybe TRBD1 (8 bases). This receptor was obtained from an adult who received the AZD1222 COVID-19 vaccine. Here the CDR3 reads CASSWTGRGLETQYF. The CDR3 bases are TGTGCCAGCAGCTGGACAGGGAGGGGCCTGGAGACCCAGTACTTC.